What follows is one T cell receptor (beta chain) and its context. No antigen is known for it. These data come from a study of cytomegalovirus exposure and HLA in healthy donors. Only in-frame clones appear in the TCRdb table, and some are missing; sequencing was by immunoSEQ multiplex PCR. The repertoire consists of 150,000 to 200,000 clones, with around 84% occurring once and the leading ten covering roughly 12%. The approximately 130-subject validation cohort, separate from the roughly 670-subject first cohort, included the donors. Study-wide findings and caveats: Listed as cytomegalovirus-associated were roughly 180 TCR beta chains. Across donors, most TCRs were seen rarely, yet some public ones were widespread.

Trimming removed 2 bases from V and 5 bases from J; junction bases left unmatched: 3. Germline loops: CDR1 SGHRS, CDR2 YFSETQ. The CDR3 has 15 amino acids. The rearrangement links TRBV5-1 to TRBJ2-1; 11 bases line up with TRBD2. This TCR was sampled from a woman under 40 in good health and CMV-seropositive. What was sequenced was PBMCs. CDR3 DNA sequence: TGCGCCAGCAGCTTAACTAGCGGGAGTGACAATGAGCAGTTCTTC. Protein product: CASSLTSGSDNEQFF.